Included here is one T cell receptor beta chain sequence, with context. This clonotype came up many times. What antigen it recognizes has not been identified. Qualities for individual bases were not recorded, and no much larger clone is one base off. To synthesize cDNA, template-switch 5'RACE was performed with a primer carrying a 10-nucleotide random unique molecular identifier so that each TCR transcript was tagged. Over 190 million TCR-beta sequences, covering 15-18 subjects, were produced in each sequencing run. The RNeasy kit was used to extract total RNA. TCR-beta VDJ regions were amplified with primers for the TCR constant region and the 5'RACE anchor, using the KAPA Real-time Library Amplification kit. A first PCR added sample indexes and Illumina adaptors, after which a second PCR increased the library yield. After Ampure bead purification, the roughly 650 bp TCR product was size-selected on a 2% E-gel SizeSelection system. Before pooling, library quality was assessed on a Bioanalyzer, concentration was determined with Qubit, and library quantification was performed with the Kapa Library Quantification kit. Libraries were sequenced paired-end 2 x 150 bp on an Illumina HiSeq 2500. To increase sequence diversity, about 25-31% phiX was spiked into each library pool. Per the authors' processing: Quality-filtered reads were processed with the UMI-based MiGEC pipeline, and over 90% of raw TCR sequences were removed by the MiGEC pipeline during error correction. IMGT germline references were used for aligning VDJ genes, and each clonotype was defined as a unique CDR3 amino acid sequence together with its V-J genes. VDJtools evaluated clonal expansion, Shannon diversity and CDR3 relatedness (CalcPairwiseDistances, ClusterSamples); CLCbio workbench built phylogenetic trees. A clone was classed as expanded if it had 8 or more unique UMIs, a cutoff based on coefficient-of-variation modelling across technical triplicates. Through fastp at Q25 and MiXCR, TCRdb rebuilt clones from the public reads, retaining in-frame beta chains. Each record represents a unique CDR3 protein, reported with the most common genes and DNA among its rows. TCRdb, not the authors, supplied the V and J calls. In this sample the table shows fewer than 60,000 distinct CDR3 sequences, about 9.3% of which occur a single time. Approximately 5% of the sample goes to the ten largest clones.

The germline V gene (reference sequence) gives CDR1 as DFQATT and CDR2 as SNEGSKA. V lost 6 bases and J lost 2 bases, and the count of bases not matched to a germline gene is 6. Reading from cysteine to phenylalanine, the CDR3 counts 15 amino acids. CDR3 DNA is the only sequence kept; it has 45 bases, read in frame from the first base. This record comes from a study of neurological immune-mediated disorders (dated by TCRdb to the late 2010s). A note on the overall study: Peripheral blood TCR-beta repertoires from patients with HTLV-I-associated myelopathy (HAM/TSP), patients with multiple sclerosis, and healthy controls were compared in the study using UMI-based sequencing. Alongside PBMC samples, the set of some 98 TCR-beta libraries contained longitudinal samples, technical triplicates, and paired CD4+ and CD8+ T-cell subsets that had been sorted. The cohort included 60 to 70 subjects: around 15 with HAM/TSP, about 34 with multiple sclerosis, and around 20 healthy controls.

For unsorted PBMC libraries, 2 million PBMCs were used after storage in RNAlater at -80 degrees C until RNA extraction. Peripheral blood was subjected to Ficoll-Hypaque density gradient centrifugation to isolate PBMCs, which were then cryopreserved in liquid nitrogen. Points the paper makes about the study in general: No identical CDR3 amino acid sequences were shared among expanded clones across subjects, suggesting private TCR-beta repertoires in all groups. TCR clonal expansion was highest in HAM/TSP patients and lowest in MS patients, with MS patients falling below even healthy controls.

The TCR originated in a man between 65 and 80 years old with HTLV-1-associated myelopathy (HAM/TSP). The chain employs TRBV20-1 and TRBJ1-6, with 8 middle bases fitting TRBD1. Material: PBMCs. Here the CDR3 is given as CSALRTGTYNSPLHF. The nucleotide sequence is TGCAGTGCCCTCCGGACAGGGACCTATAATTCACCCCTCCACTTT.